This note documents a single T cell receptor (beta chain) sequence. What it recognizes is unknown. Germline V gene lookup returns CDR1 LNHDA and CDR2 SQIVND (reference sequence). CDR3 length equals 14 residues. Unmatched junction bases numbered 5, after V lost 4 bases and J lost 4 bases. This specimen comes from a study of cytomegalovirus exposure and HLA in healthy donors. Findings of the study overall: Later, an analysis found that common viral pathogens appeared to be linked with several of the most significant clusters.

Participants comprised healthy donors of bone marrow. It was with 60 Vbeta and 13 Jbeta primers that the PCR ran. Generated by immunoSEQ multiplex PCR, the TCRdb table keeps only in-frame clones and is missing some. The ten most abundant clones cover 0.65% to 0.9% of a sample with 150,000 to 200,000 clones. The sequenced sample consisted of PBMCs. The clonotype originates from a woman in her late teens or twenties in good health and CMV-seropositive. The chain is built from TRBV19 and TRBJ1-1; TRBD1 aligns across 8 bases. The CDR3 sequence is CASSKDRGGTEAFF. The CDR3 DNA follows: TGTGCCAGTAGTAAAGACAGGGGTGGCACTGAAGCTTTCTTT.